This T cell receptor beta chain was sequenced in a study of graft-versus-host responses after intestinal transplantation. Across the whole study: Transplant types were multivisceral, liver-intestinal, or isolated intestinal. Recipients were all induced with anti-thymocyte globulin, then given tacrolimus and steroids for two to three years.

General observations from the study: Recipient-marrow GvH clones were detected, some having first appeared in ileum or blood. GvH clone levels peaked in circulation, and this peak was associated with early post-transplant HvG declines.

Generated by immunoSEQ multiplex PCR, the TCRdb table keeps only in-frame clones and is missing some. Of approximately 80,000 clones listed, roughly 89% are singletons. Comment on this clone: Antigen unknown.

This CDR3 is built from 15 residues. Germline V gene sequence: CDR1 MNHNY, CDR2 SVGAGI (reference sequence). The ends were cut back, 6 bases at V and 4 bases at J, with 19 bases in the middle. The TCR was taken from a human donor who received an intestinal transplant. The chain joins TRBV6-6 to TRBJ2-7; a possible D gene is TRBD2 (6 bases). The sample was unstimulated CD4+ T cells sorted from spleen or lymph node cells, taken before intestinal transplant. The chain's CDR3 is CASRPLPGAQYEQYF. The CDR3 DNA is TGTGCCAGCAGACCTCTTCCGGGAGCGCAGTACGAGCAGTACTTC.